This TCR beta chain was identified during a study of blood T cell repertoires in COVID-19. About the study: COVID-19 samples from acute and convalescent phases originated in the United States, Italy and Spain.

This table comes from immunoSEQ multiplex PCR, and its TCRdb copy is limited to in-frame clones, with some not included. The sample contains around 70,000 clones, 60% to 85% of which appear only once. V lost 1 base and J 6 bases, leaving 5 bases between the germline ends. This CDR3 spans 12 amino acids. Germline V gene sequence: CDR1 SGHVS, CDR2 FNYEAQ. Source material: peripheral blood. The chain employs TRBV7-6 and TRBJ2-3; D not certain. This sequence originates from a man aged 70 or older with acute or convalescent COVID-19. The CDR3: CASSLVRDTQYF. The CDR3 nucleotides are TGTGCCAGCAGCTTAGTCCGGGATACGCAGTATTTT.